This T cell receptor beta chain was observed in a study of cytomegalovirus exposure and HLA in healthy donors. The CDR3 totals 11 residues. Germline CDR1 reads SGHRS; CDR2 reads YFSETQ. The V end lost 7 bases, the J end lost 2 bases, and 6 bases lay between the germline ends. The PCR was carried out with 60 Vbeta primers and 13 Jbeta primers. Only in-frame clones appear in the TCRdb table, and some are missing; sequencing was by immunoSEQ multiplex PCR. The sample contains around 130,000 clones, 70% to 85% of which appear only once. The clonotype comes from a boy between 2 and 15 years old in good health and CMV-seronegative. Specimen: PBMCs. This chain uses TRBV5-1 with TRBJ2-5, with D unclear. The CDR3 nucleotides are TGCGCCAGCCAACAACAAGAGACCCAGTACTTC. This encodes CASQQQETQYF. The full variable domain, in which reference TRBV5-1 and TRBJ2-5 provide the parts outside the CDR3, is KAGVTQTPRYLIKTRGQQVTLSCSPISGHRSVSWYQQTPGQGLQFLFEYFSETQRNKGNFPGRFSGRQFSNSRSEMNVSTLELGDSALYLCASQQQETQYFGPGTRLLVL.